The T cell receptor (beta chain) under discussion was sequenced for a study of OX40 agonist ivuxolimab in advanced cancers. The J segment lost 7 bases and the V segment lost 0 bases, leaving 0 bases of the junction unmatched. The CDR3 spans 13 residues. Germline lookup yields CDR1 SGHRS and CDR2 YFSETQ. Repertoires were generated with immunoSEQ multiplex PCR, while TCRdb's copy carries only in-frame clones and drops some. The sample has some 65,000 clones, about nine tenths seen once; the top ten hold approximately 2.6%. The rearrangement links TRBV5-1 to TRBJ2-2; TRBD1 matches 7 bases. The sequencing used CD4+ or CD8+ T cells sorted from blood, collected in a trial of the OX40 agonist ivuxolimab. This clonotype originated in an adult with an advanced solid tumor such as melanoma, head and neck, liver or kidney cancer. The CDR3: CASSLGQGGELFF. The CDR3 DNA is TGCGCCAGCAGCTTGGGACAGGGCGGGGAGCTGTTTTTT. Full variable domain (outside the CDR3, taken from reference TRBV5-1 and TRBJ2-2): KAGVTQTPRYLIKTRGQQVTLSCSPISGHRSVSWYQQTPGQGLQFLFEYFSETQRNKGNFPGRFSGRQFSNSRSEMNVSTLELGDSALYLCASSLGQGGELFFGEGSRLTVL.